This is a list of T cell receptor beta chains from one sample in a study of blood T cell repertoires in COVID-19. Produced via immunoSEQ multiplex PCR; TCRdb's table is partial and in-frame only. The sample contains some 50,000 clones, 70% to 85% of which appear only once. The material sequenced was peripheral blood. The receptors were gathered from a human donor in a cohort sampled during active COVID-19. Both conserved end residues are part of each CDR3. Each record gives: D gene, V gene, CDR3 protein. D genes are given only for firm matches.

d_call: .; v_call: TRBV9; cdr3_aa: CASSVEVGGYGYTF
d_call: .; v_call: TRBV11-3; cdr3_aa: CASSSGAVGEAFF
d_call: .; v_call: TRBV29-1; cdr3_aa: CSVAPASSGNTIYF
d_call: TRBD1; v_call: TRBV5-1; cdr3_aa: CASSLPGQGSHEQYF
d_call: .; v_call: TRBV7-9; cdr3_aa: CASSLARGNTGELFF
d_call: .; v_call: TRBV16; cdr3_aa: CASSLEYNEQFF
d_call: .; v_call: TRBV6-5; cdr3_aa: CASSYLPSHIQYF
d_call: TRBD1; v_call: TRBV19; cdr3_aa: CASRRQGAAQPQHF
d_call: TRBD1; v_call: TRBV12-5; cdr3_aa: CASGLGTGVAEAFF
d_call: .; v_call: TRBV24-1; cdr3_aa: CATSDRRNSPLHF
d_call: TRBD2; v_call: TRBV3-1/TRBV3-2; cdr3_aa: CASSLGLAGVTGELFF
d_call: .; v_call: TRBV3-1/TRBV3-2; cdr3_aa: CASSPSGLLYEQYF
d_call: .; v_call: TRBV10-2; cdr3_aa: CASSELKEKLFF
d_call: .; v_call: TRBV30; cdr3_aa: CAWSLGGSNQPQHF
d_call: .; v_call: TRBV28; cdr3_aa: CASSTEGGHGYTF
d_call: .; v_call: TRBV7-8; cdr3_aa: CASSFYRENTEAFF
d_call: .; v_call: TRBV30; cdr3_aa: CAWSISGAVSYGYTF
d_call: .; v_call: TRBV7-9; cdr3_aa: CASSLATNYYEQYF
d_call: .; v_call: TRBV6-1; cdr3_aa: CASSEAGPGHSPLHF
d_call: TRBD2; v_call: TRBV7-6; cdr3_aa: CASSLKAFGAGGFSYNEQFF
d_call: TRBD2; v_call: TRBV2; cdr3_aa: CASSEKTSGTYNEQFF
d_call: TRBD1; v_call: TRBV4-1; cdr3_aa: CASSKGQGVPNYGYTF
d_call: .; v_call: TRBV7-2; cdr3_aa: CASSLGTGKLFF
d_call: .; v_call: TRBV5-1; cdr3_aa: CASSNRGNNEQFF
d_call: .; v_call: TRBV15; cdr3_aa: CATSPRRGPGAVTGELFF
d_call: TRBD1; v_call: TRBV11-2; cdr3_aa: CASSRAFRQGADTQYF
d_call: .; v_call: TRBV2; cdr3_aa: CASSDRGTYQETQYF
d_call: .; v_call: TRBV6-5; cdr3_aa: CASSYGQAFDGYTF
d_call: TRBD1; v_call: TRBV25-1; cdr3_aa: CASSKTGGNTGELFF
d_call: .; v_call: TRBV2; cdr3_aa: CATRLDTQYF
d_call: .; v_call: TRBV5-4; cdr3_aa: CASSRKGGGTNEKLFF
d_call: .; v_call: TRBV3-1/TRBV3-2; cdr3_aa: CASSQGEGVPSYEQYF
d_call: .; v_call: TRBV14; cdr3_aa: CASSPQGNTEAFF
d_call: TRBD1; v_call: TRBV19; cdr3_aa: CATAVDRGYGYTF
d_call: .; v_call: TRBV7-9; cdr3_aa: CASSPKGGSTDTQYF
d_call: TRBD2; v_call: TRBV11-2; cdr3_aa: CASSLERYLAGDNEQFF
d_call: .; v_call: TRBV18; cdr3_aa: CASSPRGGGNSPLHF
d_call: TRBD1; v_call: TRBV6-5; cdr3_aa: CASSYRQGLNSPLHF
d_call: .; v_call: TRBV5-4; cdr3_aa: CASSLDGGGYTF
d_call: TRBD2; v_call: TRBV3-1/TRBV3-2; cdr3_aa: CASSAFEGTSGRVAQYF